This TCR beta chain was recovered during a study of blood T cell repertoires in COVID-19. Study overall: Specimens from acute and convalescent COVID-19 originated in the United States, Italy and Spain. The cDNA or gDNA used as material had been derived from T cells, B-cell-depleted T cells, or PBMCs.

Per germline, CDR1 KGHSH and CDR2 LQKENI. J gave up 5 bases and V 4 bases, and 10 bases lay outside the gene matches. The CDR3 is made up of 17 amino acids. In the authors' methods: Reference gene primer amplification in the assay estimated nucleated cell counts. The protocol was immunoSEQ multiplex PCR, while the TCRdb copy is restricted to in-frame clones and leaves out a portion. V, J and clone size reflect that table, while D and trimming were determined from the DNA. The data contain over 70,000 clones, 82% of them singletons. This sequence originates from an older woman with acute or convalescent COVID-19. The chain uses TRBV18 and TRBJ2-3, with 12 bases identical to TRBD2. The sequenced sample consisted of peripheral blood. The CDR3 is CASSQTPSGRAEDTQYF. CDR3 DNA: TGTGCCAGCTCACAAACCCCTAGCGGGAGGGCCGAAGATACGCAGTATTTT.